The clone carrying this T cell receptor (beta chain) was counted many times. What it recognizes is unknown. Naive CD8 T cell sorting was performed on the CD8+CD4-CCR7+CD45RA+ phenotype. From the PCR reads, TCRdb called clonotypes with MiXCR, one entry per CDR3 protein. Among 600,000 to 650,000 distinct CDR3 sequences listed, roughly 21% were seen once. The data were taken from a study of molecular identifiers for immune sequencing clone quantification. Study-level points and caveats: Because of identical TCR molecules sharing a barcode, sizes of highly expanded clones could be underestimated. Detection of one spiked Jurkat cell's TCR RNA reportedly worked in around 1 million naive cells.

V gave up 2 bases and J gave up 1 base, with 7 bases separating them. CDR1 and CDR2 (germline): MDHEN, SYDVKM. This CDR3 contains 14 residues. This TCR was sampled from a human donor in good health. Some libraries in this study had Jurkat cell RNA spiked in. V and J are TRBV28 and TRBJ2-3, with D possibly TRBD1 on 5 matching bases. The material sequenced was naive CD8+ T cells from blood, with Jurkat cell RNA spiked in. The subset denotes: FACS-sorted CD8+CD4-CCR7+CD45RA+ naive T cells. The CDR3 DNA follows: TGTGCCAGCAGTTTAACACAGGGCACAGATACGCAGTATTTT. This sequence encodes CASSLTQGTDTQYF.